Here is one T cell receptor beta chain with its context. The antigen is not known. Tumor samples were taken before definitive surgery or chemotherapy. These data belong to a study of high-grade serous ovarian cancer treatment subgroups. Study background: Mean per sample: approximately 13,000 reads, about 7,000 unique TCR beta rearrangements. Findings and caveats of the study: Different patients shared almost no repertoire; same-patient tumors shared 0.11 to 0.79. Higher neoantigen levels went with greater TCR clonal relatedness.

Trimming cost V 10 bases and J 2 bases, with 17 bases left between them. The CDR3 has 14 amino acids. Looked up from germline, CDR1 is MDHEN and CDR2 is SYDVKM. Assay used: immunoSEQ multiplex PCR; TCRdb lists only in-frame clones, some missing. The sample holds around 2,000 clones, around four fifths seen once. V gene TRBV28 combines with J gene TRBJ1-2; the D is unclear. The clonotype comes from a human donor with high-grade serous ovarian cancer. Sequenced material: tumor tissue. This CDR3 reads CATVPTTGNYGYTF. The CDR3 coding sequence is TGTGCCACCGTCCCCACCACGGGGAACTATGGCTACACCTTC.